This T cell receptor (beta chain) derives from a study of identical twins. Whole-study findings and limits: The models gave estimates that fell short of the out-of-frame TCR alpha sharing seen in monozygotic twins. Insertion counts were lower in abundant cord blood beta clonotypes, a trend that memory repertoires did not show.

A universal primer site was added by template switching, and unique molecular identifiers were carried by the cDNA. TCRdb reprocessed the 5' RACE reads with MiXCR, giving one entry per CDR3 protein. The sample shows under 1 million distinct CDR3 sequences, roughly an eighth of them seen only once. In germline, CDR1 is SGDLS, CDR2 YYNGEE. Between the trimmed V and J ends, which lost 4 bases and 6 bases, there was a span of 11 bases. CDR3 length equals 12 residues. A note on this clonotype: Its cognate antigen is unknown.

Every sampled donor was Caucasian and healthy. In addition, the sample was reused for a study of yellow fever vaccine responses in identical twins.

This clonotype originated in a woman between 18 and 29 years old in good health. V gene TRBV9 combines with J gene TRBJ2-7; D is unclear. Material: PBMCs. CDR3 in amino acids: CASSPPGFEQYF. CDR3 bases: TGTGCCAGCAGCCCTCCCGGGTTCGAGCAGTACTTC.